The entry below gives a single T cell receptor (beta chain) sequence along with its context. These data originate in a study of blood T cell repertoires in COVID-19. Study-level background: Material from acute and convalescent COVID-19 was sourced from the United States, Italy and Spain. Nucleic acid was either cDNA or gDNA, and it came from T cells, B-cell-depleted T cells, or PBMCs.

The authors' processing: Reference gene primers were amplified, and this amplification served to estimate nucleated cell counts. Assay used: immunoSEQ multiplex PCR; TCRdb lists only in-frame clones, some missing. V and J calls and clone size are copied from that table; D and trimming were computed from the DNA. The sample lists about 110,000 clones, 80% to 90% occurring once. CDR3 length: 14 residues. Germline V lookup: CDR1 GTSNPN, CDR2 SVGIG (reference sequence). V was pared by 2 bases and J by 7 bases, with 8 bases of the junction left unmatched. The receptor comes from a middle-aged man with active or convalescent COVID-19. The V and J genes are TRBV30 and TRBJ2-7, with 10 bases aligning to TRBD2. Sequencing was done on a sample of peripheral blood. CDR3 sequence (DNA): TGTGCCTGGAGTTGGAGCGGGAGGGCCAGGGAGCAGTACTTC. Residues: CAWSWSGRAREQYF.